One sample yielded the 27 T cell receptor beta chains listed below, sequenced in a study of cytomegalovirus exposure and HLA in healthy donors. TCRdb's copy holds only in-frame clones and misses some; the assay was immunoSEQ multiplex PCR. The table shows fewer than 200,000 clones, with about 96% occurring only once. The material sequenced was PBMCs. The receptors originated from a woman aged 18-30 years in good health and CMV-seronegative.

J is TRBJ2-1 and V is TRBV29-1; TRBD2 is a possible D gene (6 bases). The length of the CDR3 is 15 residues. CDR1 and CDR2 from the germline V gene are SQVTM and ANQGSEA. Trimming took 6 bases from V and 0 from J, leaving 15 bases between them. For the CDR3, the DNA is TGCAGCGTCGACCGGCGGGGAAGCTCCTACAATGAGCAGTTCTTC. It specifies CSVDRRGSSYNEQFF.

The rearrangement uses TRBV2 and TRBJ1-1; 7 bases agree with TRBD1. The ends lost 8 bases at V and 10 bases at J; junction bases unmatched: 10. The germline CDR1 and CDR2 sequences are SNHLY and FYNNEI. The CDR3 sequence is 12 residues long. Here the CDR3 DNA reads TGTGCCAGCGAGGGGGCGCGGGTTGGAGCTTTCTTT. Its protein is CASEGARVGAFF.

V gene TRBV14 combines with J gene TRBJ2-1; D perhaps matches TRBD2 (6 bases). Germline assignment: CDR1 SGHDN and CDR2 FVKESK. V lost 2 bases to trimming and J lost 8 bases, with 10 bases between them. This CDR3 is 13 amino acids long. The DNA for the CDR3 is TGTGCCAGCAGCCAACTACTAGCAGATGAGCAGTTCTTC. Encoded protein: CASSQLLADEQFF.

The CDR3 sequence is CASSTLGLAYNEQFF. The CDR3 region has the DNA TGTGCCAGCAGCACCTTGGGACTTGCTTACAATGAGCAGTTCTTC. The chain is built from TRBV13 and TRBJ2-1; TRBD2 might be the D (6 bases). V was trimmed by 5 bases and J by 4 bases, leaving 15 bases between them. Germline values: CDR1 PRHDT, CDR2 FYEKMQ (reference sequence). The CDR3 is 15 amino acids.

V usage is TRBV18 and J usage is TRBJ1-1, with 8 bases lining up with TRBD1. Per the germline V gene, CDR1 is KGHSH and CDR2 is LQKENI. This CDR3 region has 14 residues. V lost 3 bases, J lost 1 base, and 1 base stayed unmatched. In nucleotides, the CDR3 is TGTGCCAGCTCACCCCAGGGGGCGAACACTGAAGCTTTCTTT. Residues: CASSPQGANTEAFF.

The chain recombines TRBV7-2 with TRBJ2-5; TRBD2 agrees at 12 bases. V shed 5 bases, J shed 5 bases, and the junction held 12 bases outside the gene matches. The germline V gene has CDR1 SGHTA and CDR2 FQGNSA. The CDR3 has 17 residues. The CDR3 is CASSRPVASGGVETQYF. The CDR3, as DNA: TGTGCCAGCAGCCGCCCGGTGGCTAGCGGGGGGGTGGAGACCCAGTACTTC.

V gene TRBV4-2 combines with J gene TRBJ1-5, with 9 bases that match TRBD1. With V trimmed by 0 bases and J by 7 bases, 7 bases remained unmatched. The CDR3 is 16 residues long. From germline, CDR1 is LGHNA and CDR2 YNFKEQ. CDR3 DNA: TGTGCCAGCAGCCAAGAGACGACAGGGGGGGGCCAGCCCCAGCATTTT. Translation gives CASSQETTGGGQPQHF.

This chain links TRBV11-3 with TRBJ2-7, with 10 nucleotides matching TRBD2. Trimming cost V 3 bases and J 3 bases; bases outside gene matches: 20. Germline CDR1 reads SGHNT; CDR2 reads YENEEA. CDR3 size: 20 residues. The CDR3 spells CASSFKRTGTSDWHVYEQYF. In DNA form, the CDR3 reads TGTGCCAGCAGCTTCAAAAGGACTGGGACTAGCGATTGGCATGTCTACGAGCAGTACTTC.

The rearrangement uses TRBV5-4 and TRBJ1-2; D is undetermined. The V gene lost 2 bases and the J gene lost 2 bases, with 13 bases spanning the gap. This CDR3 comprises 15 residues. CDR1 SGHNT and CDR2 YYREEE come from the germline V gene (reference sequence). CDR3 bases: TGTGCCAGCAGCTTTAGCGGACGCCCGAACTATGGCTACACCTTC. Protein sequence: CASSFSGRPNYGYTF. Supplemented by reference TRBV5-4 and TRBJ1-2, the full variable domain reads ETGVTQSPTHLIKTRGQQVTLRCSSQSGHNTVSWYQQALGQGPQFIFQYYREEENGRGNFPPRFSGLQFPNYSSELNVNALELDDSALYLCASSFSGRPNYGYTFGSGTRLTVV.

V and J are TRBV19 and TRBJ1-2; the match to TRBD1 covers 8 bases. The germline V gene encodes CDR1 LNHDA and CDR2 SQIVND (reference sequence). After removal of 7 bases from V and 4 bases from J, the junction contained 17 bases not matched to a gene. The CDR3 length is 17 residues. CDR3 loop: CASNEILRQGPFYGYTF. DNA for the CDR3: TGTGCCAGTAACGAAATTTTGCGACAGGGGCCTTTCTATGGCTACACCTTC.

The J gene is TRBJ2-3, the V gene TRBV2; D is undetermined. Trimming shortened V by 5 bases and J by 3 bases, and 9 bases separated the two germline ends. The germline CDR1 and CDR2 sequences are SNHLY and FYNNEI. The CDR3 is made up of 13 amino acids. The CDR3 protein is CASSPPGTDTQYF. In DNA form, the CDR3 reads TGTGCCAGCAGTCCACCCGGGACAGATACGCAGTATTTT.

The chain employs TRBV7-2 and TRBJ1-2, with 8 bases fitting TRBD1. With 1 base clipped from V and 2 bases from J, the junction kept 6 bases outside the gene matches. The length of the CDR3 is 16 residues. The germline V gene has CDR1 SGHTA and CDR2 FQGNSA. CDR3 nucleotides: TGTGCCAGCAGCTTAGTCCAGGGGGCGCCGAACTATGGCTACACCTTC. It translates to CASSLVQGAPNYGYTF.

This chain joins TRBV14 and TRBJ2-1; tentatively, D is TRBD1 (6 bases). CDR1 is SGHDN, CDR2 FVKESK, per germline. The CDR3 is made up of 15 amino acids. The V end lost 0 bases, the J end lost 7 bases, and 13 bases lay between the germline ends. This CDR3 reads CASSQDPGAMNEQFF. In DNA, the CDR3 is TGTGCCAGCAGCCAAGATCCAGGGGCGATGAATGAGCAGTTCTTC.

CDR3 in DNA: TGTGCCTGGAGGATGCGGGGGGCCGGAGATACGCAGTATTTT. Residues: CAWRMRGAGDTQYF. The chain carries TRBV30 and TRBJ2-3, with TRBD2 identical over 8 bases. The V gene end was trimmed by 3 bases and the J gene end by 5 bases; junction bases not matched to a gene: 7. Germline CDR1 reads GTSNPN; CDR2 reads SVGIG (reference sequence). This CDR3 is 14 amino acids long. The full variable domain, completed using reference TRBV30 and TRBJ2-3, is SQTIHQWPATLVQPVGSPLSLECTVEGTSNPNLYWYRQAAGRGLQLLFYSVGIGQISSEVPQNLSASRPQDRQFILSSKKLLLSDSGFYLCAWRMRGAGDTQYFGPGTRLTVL.

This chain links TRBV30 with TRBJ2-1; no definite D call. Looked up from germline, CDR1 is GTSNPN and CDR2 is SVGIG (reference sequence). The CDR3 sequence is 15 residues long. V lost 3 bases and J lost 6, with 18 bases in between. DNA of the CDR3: TGTGCCTGGAGGCGCCGGGTTACTGGTAGCAATGAGCAGTTCTTC. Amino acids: CAWRRRVTGSNEQFF. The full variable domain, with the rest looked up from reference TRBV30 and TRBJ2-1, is SQTIHQWPATLVQPVGSPLSLECTVEGTSNPNLYWYRQAAGRGLQLLFYSVGIGQISSEVPQNLSASRPQDRQFILSSKKLLLSDSGFYLCAWRRRVTGSNEQFFGPGTRLTVL.

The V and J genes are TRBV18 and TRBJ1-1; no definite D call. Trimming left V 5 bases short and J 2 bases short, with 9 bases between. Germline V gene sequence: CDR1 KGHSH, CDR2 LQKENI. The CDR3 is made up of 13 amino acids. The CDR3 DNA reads TGTGCCAGCTCATTCTCCAGAAACACTGAAGCTTTCTTT. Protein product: CASSFSRNTEAFF.

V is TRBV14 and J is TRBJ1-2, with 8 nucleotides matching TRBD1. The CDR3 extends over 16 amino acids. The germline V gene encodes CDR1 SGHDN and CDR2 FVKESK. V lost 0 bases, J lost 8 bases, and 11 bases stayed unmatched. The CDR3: CASSQDRDRRGIGYTF. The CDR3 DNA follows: TGTGCCAGCAGCCAAGATCGGGACAGGAGGGGGATAGGCTACACCTTC.

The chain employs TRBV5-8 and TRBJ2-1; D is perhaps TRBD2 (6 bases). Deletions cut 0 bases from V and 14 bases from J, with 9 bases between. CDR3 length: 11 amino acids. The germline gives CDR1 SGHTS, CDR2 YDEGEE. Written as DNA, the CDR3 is TGTGCCAGCAGCTTGGTTCTAGCGAAGTTCTTC. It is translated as CASSLVLAKFF.

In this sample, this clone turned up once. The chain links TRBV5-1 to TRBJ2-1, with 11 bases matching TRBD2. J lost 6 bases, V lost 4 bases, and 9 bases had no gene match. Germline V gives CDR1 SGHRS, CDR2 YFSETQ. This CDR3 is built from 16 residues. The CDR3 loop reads CASSAHTSGGTNEQFF. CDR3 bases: TGCGCCAGCAGCGCCCATACTAGCGGGGGAACCAATGAGCAGTTCTTC.

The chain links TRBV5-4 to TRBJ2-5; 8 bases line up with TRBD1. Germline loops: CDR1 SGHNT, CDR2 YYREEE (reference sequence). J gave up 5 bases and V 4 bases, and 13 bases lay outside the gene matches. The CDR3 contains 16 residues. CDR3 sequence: CASSRGTGWVLETQYF. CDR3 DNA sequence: TGTGCCAGCAGCAGGGGGACAGGTTGGGTGCTGGAGACCCAGTACTTC.

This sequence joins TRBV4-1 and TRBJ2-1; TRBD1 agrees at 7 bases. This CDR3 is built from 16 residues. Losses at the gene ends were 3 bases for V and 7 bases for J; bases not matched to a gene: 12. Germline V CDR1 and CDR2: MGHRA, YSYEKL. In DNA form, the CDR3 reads TGCGCCAGCAGCCACCCCGCTGAGGGGGCCGGTAATGAGCAGTTCTTC. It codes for CASSHPAEGAGNEQFF.

The CDR3 sequence is CACTQQGAEYEQYF. Written as DNA, the CDR3 is TGTGCCTGCACTCAACAGGGGGCGGAGTACGAGCAGTACTTC. The chain recombines TRBV30 with TRBJ2-7; 9 bases line up with TRBD1. CDR3 length equals 14 residues. The V gene's germline CDR1 is GTSNPN and CDR2 SVGIG (reference sequence). J was trimmed by 4 bases and V by 6 bases; bases with no gene match: 10.

CDR3 sequence reads: CASSPEVVQETQYF. CDR3 nucleotide sequence: TGTGCCAGCAGCCCAGAGGTGGTCCAAGAGACCCAGTACTTC. The chain links TRBV11-1 to TRBJ2-5; no firm D call. Per the germline V gene, CDR1 is SGHAT and CDR2 is FQDESV (reference sequence). The CDR3 has 14 residues. V lost 5 bases, J lost 1 base, and 11 bases lay in between.

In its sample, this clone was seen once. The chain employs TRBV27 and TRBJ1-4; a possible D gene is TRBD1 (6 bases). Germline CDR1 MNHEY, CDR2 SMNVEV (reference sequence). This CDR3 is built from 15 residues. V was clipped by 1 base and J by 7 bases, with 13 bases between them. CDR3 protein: CASSLFGAGVEKLFF. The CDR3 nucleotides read TGTGCCAGCAGTTTATTTGGGGCAGGGGTTGAAAAACTGTTTTTT.

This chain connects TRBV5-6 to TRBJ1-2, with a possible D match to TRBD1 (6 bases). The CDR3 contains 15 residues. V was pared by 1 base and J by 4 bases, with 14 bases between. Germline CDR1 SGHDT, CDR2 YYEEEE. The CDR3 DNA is TGTGCCAGCAGCTTGTTCTCGGACAGTCTCTATGGCTACACCTTC. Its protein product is CASSLFSDSLYGYTF.

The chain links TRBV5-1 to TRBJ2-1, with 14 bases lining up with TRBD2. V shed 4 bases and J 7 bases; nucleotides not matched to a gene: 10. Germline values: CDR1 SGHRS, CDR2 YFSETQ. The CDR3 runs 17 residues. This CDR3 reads CASSARLAGGPQNEQFF. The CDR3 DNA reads TGCGCCAGCAGCGCCAGACTAGCGGGGGGGCCACAGAATGAGCAGTTCTTC.

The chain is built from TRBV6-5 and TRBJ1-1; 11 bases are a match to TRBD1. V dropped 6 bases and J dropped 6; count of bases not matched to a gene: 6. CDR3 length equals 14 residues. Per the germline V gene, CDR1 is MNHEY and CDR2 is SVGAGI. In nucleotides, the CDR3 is TGTGCCAGCAGAGCAAGGGACAGGGGGGCTGAAGCTTTCTTT. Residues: CASRARDRGAEAFF.